This entry lists 27 T cell receptor beta chains sequenced from one sample in a study of blood T cell repertoires in COVID-19. The method was immunoSEQ multiplex PCR; TCRdb's version includes in-frame clones alone and lacks a portion of them. Of hundreds of thousands of clones listed, over 85% were seen once; the top ten hold less than 3.5%. The sequenced sample consisted of PBMCs or T cells enriched from blood (not recorded which). These receptors were taken from a woman aged 45 to 65 who had been exposed to COVID-19.

J is TRBJ1-2 and V is TRBV28, with 7 bases that match TRBD1. Trimming took 5 bases from V and 4 from J; bases not matched to a gene: 10. CDR3 size: 15 residues. Germline lookup yields CDR1 MDHEN and CDR2 SYDVKM. CDR3 residues: CASSQWQGVSYGYTF. The CDR3 DNA reads TGTGCCAGCAGTCAGTGGCAGGGGGTAAGCTATGGCTACACCTTC.

This clone was observed a single time. The chain has TRBV3-1 (or the pseudogene TRBV3-2) and TRBJ1-5, with D possibly being TRBD1 (5 bases). Germline lookup yields CDR1 LGHDT and CDR2 YNNKEL (reference sequence). The ends were cut back, 4 bases at V and 6 bases at J, with 16 bases in the middle. The CDR3 has 15 residues. The CDR3 region has the DNA TGTGCCAGCAGCCTTCAGGGTATAGGCGGTCAGCCCCAGCATTTT. Its translation: CASSLQGIGGQPQHF.

This clone was seen just once. The CDR3, as DNA: TGTGCCAGTAGTATAGATGCAACAGGGGTCACTGAAGCTTTCTTT. Its protein product is CASSIDATGVTEAFF. V is TRBV19 and J is TRBJ1-1; TRBD1 matches at 7 bases. This CDR3 has 15 amino acids. After removal of 0 bases from V and 4 bases from J, the junction contained 5 bases not matched to a gene. Germline V lookup: CDR1 LNHDA, CDR2 SQIVND (reference sequence). The whole variable domain, remainder taken from reference TRBV19 and TRBJ1-1, is DGGITQSPKYLFRKEGQNVTLSCEQNLNHDAMYWYRQDPGQGLRLIYYSQIVNDFQKGDIAEGYSVSREKKESFPLTVTSAQKNPTAFYLCASSIDATGVTEAFFGQGTRLTVV.

This rearrangement joins TRBV30 to TRBJ1-1, with 7 bases that match TRBD1. Germline V CDR1 and CDR2: GTSNPN, SVGIG (reference sequence). This CDR3 is built from 14 residues. After removal of 0 bases from V and 4 bases from J, the junction contained 5 bases not matched to a gene. CDR3 region: CAWSVPGTATEAFF. Here the CDR3 DNA reads TGTGCCTGGAGTGTACCCGGGACAGCCACTGAAGCTTTCTTT. The full variable domain, completed using reference TRBV30 and TRBJ1-1, is SQTIHQWPATLVQPVGSPLSLECTVEGTSNPNLYWYRQAAGRGLQLLFYSVGIGQISSEVPQNLSASRPQDRQFILSSKKLLLSDSGFYLCAWSVPGTATEAFFGQGTRLTVV.

The chain employs TRBV5-1 and TRBJ2-2; D uncertain. Germline V gene lookup returns CDR1 SGHRS and CDR2 YFSETQ. The CDR3 covers 17 residues. Trimming shortened V by 6 bases and J by 1 base, and 19 bases separated the two germline ends. CDR3 in amino acids: CASTSLTGRQNTGELFF. The CDR3 DNA reads TGCGCCAGCACGTCCCTAACCGGCCGACAGAACACCGGGGAGCTGTTTTTT.

The chain employs TRBV5-1 and TRBJ1-2; D is possibly TRBD1 (5 bases). The CDR3 extends over 14 amino acids. V was pared by 4 bases and J by 2 bases, with 12 bases between. Germline V lookup: CDR1 SGHRS, CDR2 YFSETQ. CDR3 DNA: TGCGCCAGCAGCCCAGATACAGGAAACTATGGCTACACCTTC. It encodes CASSPDTGNYGYTF.

The V and J genes are TRBV3-1 (or the pseudogene TRBV3-2) and TRBJ1-5, with D possibly matching TRBD1 (5 bases). Germline CDR1 reads LGHDT; CDR2 reads YNNKEL (reference sequence). Trimming took off 5 bases at V and 13 bases at J, with 18 bases between the two ends. The CDR3 totals 13 residues. Written as DNA, the CDR3 is TGTGCCAGCAGCTCTAGTAAGGGGAAGGAACAGCATTTT. Translated, it gives CASSSSKGKEQHF.

The chain links TRBV3-1 (or the pseudogene TRBV3-2) to TRBJ2-1, with D uncertain. V lost 4 bases to trimming and J lost 7 bases, with 14 bases between them. In germline, CDR1 is LGHDT, CDR2 YNNKEL (reference sequence). This CDR3 has 14 amino acids. CDR3 sequence: CASSPDLAGNEQFF. Here the CDR3 DNA reads TGTGCCAGCAGCCCAGACTTAGCCGGGAATGAGCAGTTCTTC.

The chain employs TRBV24-1 and TRBJ2-7, with TRBD1 matching 7 bases. Per germline, CDR1 KGHDR and CDR2 SFDVKD. This CDR3 has 13 residues. V gave up 3 bases and J gave up 3 bases; unmatched junction bases: 1. CDR3 protein: CATSDPGGYEQYF. The CDR3 DNA reads TGTGCCACCAGTGATCCAGGGGGCTACGAGCAGTACTTC.

The chain uses TRBV19 and TRBJ2-1; 7 bases fit TRBD1. With V trimmed by 4 bases and J by 7 bases, 10 bases remained unmatched. This CDR3 contains 15 residues. CDR1 LNHDA and CDR2 SQIVND come from the germline V gene (reference sequence). CDR3 loop: CASSTTGTASNEQFF. CDR3 DNA: TGTGCCAGTAGTACCACCGGGACAGCCTCAAATGAGCAGTTCTTC.

The V and J genes are TRBV9 and TRBJ2-7; 10 bases line up with TRBD2. The CDR3 sequence is 15 residues long. V was clipped by 3 bases and J by 2 bases; unmatched bases: 5. CDR1 SGDLS and CDR2 YYNGEE come from the germline V gene. Written as DNA, the CDR3 is TGTGCCAGCAGCGGTAGCGGGGGGCTACCCTACGAGCAGTACTTC. Translated: CASSGSGGLPYEQYF.

The chain links TRBV6-4 to TRBJ2-2; 7 bases line up with TRBD2. Germline CDR1 and CDR2: MRHNA and SNTAGT. J lost 2 bases, V lost 5 bases, and 2 bases had no gene match. This CDR3 comprises 14 residues. CDR3 DNA sequence: TGTGCCAGCAGTACTAGCGCCAACACCGGGGAGCTGTTTTTT. This gives the protein CASSTSANTGELFF.

This chain uses TRBV5-5 with TRBJ2-7; TRBD2 might be the D (7 bases). Per germline, CDR1 SGHKS and CDR2 YYEKEE (reference sequence). The CDR3 loop spans 15 amino acids. V was clipped by 3 bases and J by 4 bases, with 17 bases between them. Here the CDR3 DNA reads TGTGCCAGCAGCTGGGGGGGCCAGTTCACTTACGAGCAGTACTTC. Its translation: CASSWGGQFTYEQYF. The full variable domain, completed using reference TRBV5-5 and TRBJ2-7, is DAGVTQSPTHLIKTRGQQVTLRCSPISGHKSVSWYQQVLGQGPQFIFQYYEKEERGRGNFPDRFSARQFPNYSSELNVNALLLGDSALYLCASSWGGQFTYEQYFGPGTRLTVT.

The V and J genes are TRBV28 and TRBJ1-6; 7 bases are a match to TRBD1. Germline loops: CDR1 MDHEN, CDR2 SYDVKM. After removal of 2 bases from V and 10 bases from J, the junction contained 11 bases not matched to a gene. The CDR3 sequence is 16 residues long. CDR3 protein: CASSLPTHTGESPLHF. The CDR3 region has the DNA TGTGCCAGCAGTTTACCTACCCATACAGGGGAATCACCCCTCCACTTT.

This clone was seen just once. Other nucleotide sequences in the sample specify the same CDR3. The V call is TRBV19, the J call TRBJ1-2; D gene unclear. This CDR3 region has 13 residues. The germline V and J ends were trimmed by 2 bases and 1 base, with 5 bases remaining between them. From germline, CDR1 is LNHDA and CDR2 SQIVND (reference sequence). As DNA, the CDR3 is TGTGCCAGTAGTATACCGGGTAACTATGGCTACACCTTC. It codes for CASSIPGNYGYTF.

The V call is TRBV5-1, the J call TRBJ2-5; 11 nucleotides line up with TRBD2. V lost 0 bases and J lost 5; bases outside the gene matches: 6. Germline-derived CDR1 and CDR2 are SGHRS and YFSETQ. This CDR3 comprises 16 residues. The CDR3 region has the DNA TGCGCCAGCAGCTTGGTTAGCGGGGGGGCTGGGGAGACCCAGTACTTC. This codes for CASSLVSGGAGETQYF.

CDR3 sequence reads: CASRGGTGFDEQYF. CDR3 in DNA: TGTGCCAGCAGGGGGGGGACAGGGTTTGACGAGCAGTACTTC. This chain connects TRBV6-5 to TRBJ2-7; 9 bases agree with TRBD1. CDR3 length equals 14 residues. V shed 6 bases, J shed 5 bases, and the junction held 8 bases outside the gene matches. Germline assignment: CDR1 MNHEY and CDR2 SVGAGI.

J is TRBJ2-3 and V is TRBV7-9; 9 bases align to TRBD2. The CDR3 length is 16 residues. V lost 6 bases and J lost 6; bases outside the gene matches: 13. Germline V lookup: CDR1 SEHNR, CDR2 FQNEAQ (reference sequence). CDR3 nucleotide sequence: TGTGCCAGCAGTGTGATGTTGTCTAGCGGGGTTGATACGCAGTATTTT. Encoded protein: CASSVMLSSGVDTQYF.

V usage is TRBV7-8 and J usage is TRBJ1-3; a weak D match, TRBD1 (5 bases). Germline V gene data show CDR1 as SGHVS and CDR2 as FQNEAQ. The CDR3 extends over 16 amino acids. The V end lost 1 base, the J end lost 3 bases, and 13 bases lay between the germline ends. The CDR3 protein is CASSLGPRAVGNTIYF. The CDR3 DNA reads TGTGCCAGCAGCTTAGGTCCCAGGGCGGTTGGAAACACCATATATTTT.

The count of this clone is one. The chain couples TRBV28 to TRBJ2-5, with 7 bases aligning to TRBD1. Germline lookup yields CDR1 MDHEN and CDR2 SYDVKM. V shed 6 bases, J shed 5 bases, and the junction held 6 bases outside the gene matches. This CDR3 is 13 amino acids long. The CDR3 region has the DNA TGTGCCAGCAGCCTACAGGGGTCGGAGACCCAGTACTTC. Protein sequence: CASSLQGSETQYF.

This clone was seen a handful of times. This chain uses TRBV28 with TRBJ1-2; D remains ambiguous. The CDR3 contains 12 residues. V was cut by 10 bases and J by 3 bases, with 12 bases left in between. From germline, CDR1 is MDHEN and CDR2 SYDVKM. CDR3 protein: CATLEADYGYTF. For the CDR3, the DNA is TGTGCCACCCTGGAGGCGGACTATGGCTACACCTTC.

V gene TRBV3-1 (or the pseudogene TRBV3-2) combines with J gene TRBJ1-4; D is possibly TRBD1 (6 bases). The CDR3 runs 14 residues. V lost 4 bases and J lost 1, with 7 bases in between. CDR1 is LGHDT and CDR2 is YNNKEL in the germline V gene (reference sequence). DNA for the CDR3: TGTGCCAGCAGCCTCAGGGGAACTAATGAAAAACTGTTTTTT. Its protein product is CASSLRGTNEKLFF.

The chain recombines TRBV18 with TRBJ2-7, with D unclear. CDR1 and CDR2 (germline): KGHSH, LQKENI. This CDR3 is built from 13 residues. V lost 0 bases and J lost 5, with 8 bases in between. In nucleotides, the CDR3 is TGTGCCAGCTCACCACCGAGCATCCACGAGCAGTACTTC. Its translation is CASSPPSIHEQYF.

The chain uses TRBV9 and TRBJ2-1, with 7 bases that match TRBD2. CDR1 SGDLS and CDR2 YYNGEE come from the germline V gene. CDR3 length: 15 residues. Trimming removed 4 bases from V and 3 bases from J; junction bases left unmatched: 7. The CDR3 region is CASSPGWGGYNEQFF. CDR3 nucleotides: TGTGCCAGCAGCCCCGGTTGGGGGGGCTACAATGAGCAGTTCTTC.

The J gene is TRBJ2-3, the V gene TRBV3-1 (or the pseudogene TRBV3-2), with 9 bases fitting TRBD2. With 2 bases clipped from V and 5 bases from J, the junction kept 8 bases outside the gene matches. The CDR3 extends over 16 amino acids. CDR1 is LGHDT and CDR2 is YNNKEL in the germline V gene (reference sequence). CDR3 region: CASSQITGLAIDTQYF. Here the CDR3 DNA reads TGTGCCAGCAGCCAAATTACGGGACTAGCCATAGATACGCAGTATTTT.

The V call is TRBV30, the J call TRBJ2-6; D unclear. Trimming took off 0 bases at V and 1 base at J, with 4 bases between the two ends. The germline V gene encodes CDR1 GTSNPN and CDR2 SVGIG (reference sequence). CDR3 size: 14 residues. The CDR3 spells CAWSVESGANVLTF. The CDR3 bases are TGTGCCTGGAGTGTAGAGTCTGGGGCCAACGTCCTGACTTTC.

The chain employs TRBV5-6 and TRBJ1-5, with 7 bases fitting TRBD1. V shed 1 base and J 7 bases; nucleotides not matched to a gene: 8. The CDR3 is 15 amino acids. Germline V gene data show CDR1 as SGHDT and CDR2 as YYEEEE. For the CDR3, the DNA is TGTGCCAGCAGCTTGACAGGGGTGCAGGGGCAGCCCCAGCATTTT. Protein sequence: CASSLTGVQGQPQHF.